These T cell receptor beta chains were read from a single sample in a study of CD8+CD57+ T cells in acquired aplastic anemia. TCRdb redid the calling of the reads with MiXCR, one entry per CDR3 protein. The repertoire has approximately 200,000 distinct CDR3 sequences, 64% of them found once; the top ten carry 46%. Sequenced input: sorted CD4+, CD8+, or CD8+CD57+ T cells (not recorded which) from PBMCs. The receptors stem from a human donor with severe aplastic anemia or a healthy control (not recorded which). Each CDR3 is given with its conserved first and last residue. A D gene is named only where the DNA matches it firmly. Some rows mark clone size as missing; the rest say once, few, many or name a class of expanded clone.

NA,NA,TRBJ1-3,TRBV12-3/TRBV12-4,CASSFVRVGGTIYF,TGTGCCAGCAGTTTTGTCCGGGTCGGGGGGACCATATATTTT
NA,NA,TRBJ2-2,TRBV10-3,CAIGQGGTTGELFF,TGTGCCATCGGGCAGGGTGGCACGACCGGGGAGCTGTTTTTT
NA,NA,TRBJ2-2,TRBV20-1,CSASEGGWAGELFF,TGCAGTGCTAGTGAGGGGGGCTGGGCCGGGGAGCTGTTTTTT
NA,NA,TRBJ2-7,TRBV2,CASRPDSSYEQYF,TGTGCCAGCAGGCCCGACAGTTCCTACGAGCAGTACTTC
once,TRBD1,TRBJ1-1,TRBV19,CASSMDGTGTEAFF,TGTGCCAGTAGTATGGACGGGACAGGAACTGAAGCTTTCTTT
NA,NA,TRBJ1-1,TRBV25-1,CASSEPGLPQTEAFF,TGTGCCAGCAGTGAGCCGGGACTCCCTCAAACTGAAGCTTTCTTT
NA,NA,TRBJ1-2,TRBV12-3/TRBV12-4,CASRNKGEDGYTF,TGTGCCAGCAGGAATAAGGGCGAGGATGGCTACACCTTC
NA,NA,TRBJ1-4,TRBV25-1,CASSESWAGAAEKLFF,TGTGCCAGCAGTGAATCATGGGCAGGGGCAGCGGAAAAACTGTTTTTT
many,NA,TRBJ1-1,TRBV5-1,CASSWGGVEAFF,TGCGCCAGCAGCTGGGGGGGTGTTGAAGCTTTCTTT
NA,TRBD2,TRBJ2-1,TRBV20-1,CSARDGSGGNEQFF,TGCAGTGCTAGAGATGGTAGCGGGGGGAATGAGCAGTTCTTC
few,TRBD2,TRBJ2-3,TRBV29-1,CSVAFAGGTDTQYF,TGCAGCGTCGCTTTCGCGGGGGGAACAGATACGCAGTATTTT
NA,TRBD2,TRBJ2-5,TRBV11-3,CASSVLTGGGARETQYF,TGTGCCAGCAGCGTTCTGACTGGCGGGGGGGCCCGGGAGACCCAGTACTTC
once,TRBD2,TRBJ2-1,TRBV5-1,CTSSLGTSFSNEQFF,TGTACCAGCAGCCTCGGGACTAGTTTCTCCAATGAGCAGTTCTTC
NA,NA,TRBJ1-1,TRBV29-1,CSVGRTEAFF,TGCAGCGTTGGTCGAACTGAAGCTTTCTTT
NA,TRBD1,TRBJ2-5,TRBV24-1,CATSDPRTGEETQYF,TGTGCCACCAGTGATCCCCGGACAGGAGAAGAGACCCAGTACTTC
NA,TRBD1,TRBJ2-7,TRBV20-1,CSARSDRRYEQYF,TGCAGTGCTAGATCGGACAGGAGGTACGAGCAGTACTTC
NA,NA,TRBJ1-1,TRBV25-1,CASSVMSRNTEAFF,TGTGCCAGCAGTGTCATGAGCCGGAACACTGAAGCTTTCTTT
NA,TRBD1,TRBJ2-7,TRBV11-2,CASSDKDRGPQYF,TGTGCCAGCAGCGACAAGGACAGGGGACCCCAGTACTTC
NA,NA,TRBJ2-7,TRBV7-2,CASSLVGDILQYF,TGTGCCAGCAGCTTAGTGGGTGATATCCTCCAGTACTTC
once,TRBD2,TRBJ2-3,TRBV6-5,CASTPLAGGGTDTQYF,TGTGCCAGCACACCACTAGCGGGAGGTGGCACAGATACGCAGTATTTT
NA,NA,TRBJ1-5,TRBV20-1,CSARVPNGQPQHF,TGCAGTGCTAGAGTACCCAATGGTCAGCCCCAGCATTTT
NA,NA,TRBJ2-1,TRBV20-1,CSADSDFDNEQFF,TGCAGTGCCGACAGCGACTTCGACAATGAGCAGTTCTTC
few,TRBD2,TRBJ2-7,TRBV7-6,CASSLASGGMYEQYF,TGTGCCAGCAGCTTAGCTAGCGGGGGCATGTACGAGCAGTACTTC
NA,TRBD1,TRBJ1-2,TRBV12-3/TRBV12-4,CASSSPHTGEWVGYTF,TGTGCCAGCAGTTCGCCTCACACAGGGGAGTGGGTTGGCTACACCTTC
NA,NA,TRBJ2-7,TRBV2,CASSDTRAYEQYF,TGTGCCAGCAGTGATACGAGGGCCTACGAGCAGTACTTC
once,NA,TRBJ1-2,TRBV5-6,CASSPGTPVDGYTF,TGTGCCAGCAGCCCGGGGACGCCTGTGGATGGCTACACCTTC
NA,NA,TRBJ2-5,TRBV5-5,CASSTETLYQETQYF,TGTGCCAGCAGCACTGAGACACTGTACCAAGAGACCCAGTACTTC